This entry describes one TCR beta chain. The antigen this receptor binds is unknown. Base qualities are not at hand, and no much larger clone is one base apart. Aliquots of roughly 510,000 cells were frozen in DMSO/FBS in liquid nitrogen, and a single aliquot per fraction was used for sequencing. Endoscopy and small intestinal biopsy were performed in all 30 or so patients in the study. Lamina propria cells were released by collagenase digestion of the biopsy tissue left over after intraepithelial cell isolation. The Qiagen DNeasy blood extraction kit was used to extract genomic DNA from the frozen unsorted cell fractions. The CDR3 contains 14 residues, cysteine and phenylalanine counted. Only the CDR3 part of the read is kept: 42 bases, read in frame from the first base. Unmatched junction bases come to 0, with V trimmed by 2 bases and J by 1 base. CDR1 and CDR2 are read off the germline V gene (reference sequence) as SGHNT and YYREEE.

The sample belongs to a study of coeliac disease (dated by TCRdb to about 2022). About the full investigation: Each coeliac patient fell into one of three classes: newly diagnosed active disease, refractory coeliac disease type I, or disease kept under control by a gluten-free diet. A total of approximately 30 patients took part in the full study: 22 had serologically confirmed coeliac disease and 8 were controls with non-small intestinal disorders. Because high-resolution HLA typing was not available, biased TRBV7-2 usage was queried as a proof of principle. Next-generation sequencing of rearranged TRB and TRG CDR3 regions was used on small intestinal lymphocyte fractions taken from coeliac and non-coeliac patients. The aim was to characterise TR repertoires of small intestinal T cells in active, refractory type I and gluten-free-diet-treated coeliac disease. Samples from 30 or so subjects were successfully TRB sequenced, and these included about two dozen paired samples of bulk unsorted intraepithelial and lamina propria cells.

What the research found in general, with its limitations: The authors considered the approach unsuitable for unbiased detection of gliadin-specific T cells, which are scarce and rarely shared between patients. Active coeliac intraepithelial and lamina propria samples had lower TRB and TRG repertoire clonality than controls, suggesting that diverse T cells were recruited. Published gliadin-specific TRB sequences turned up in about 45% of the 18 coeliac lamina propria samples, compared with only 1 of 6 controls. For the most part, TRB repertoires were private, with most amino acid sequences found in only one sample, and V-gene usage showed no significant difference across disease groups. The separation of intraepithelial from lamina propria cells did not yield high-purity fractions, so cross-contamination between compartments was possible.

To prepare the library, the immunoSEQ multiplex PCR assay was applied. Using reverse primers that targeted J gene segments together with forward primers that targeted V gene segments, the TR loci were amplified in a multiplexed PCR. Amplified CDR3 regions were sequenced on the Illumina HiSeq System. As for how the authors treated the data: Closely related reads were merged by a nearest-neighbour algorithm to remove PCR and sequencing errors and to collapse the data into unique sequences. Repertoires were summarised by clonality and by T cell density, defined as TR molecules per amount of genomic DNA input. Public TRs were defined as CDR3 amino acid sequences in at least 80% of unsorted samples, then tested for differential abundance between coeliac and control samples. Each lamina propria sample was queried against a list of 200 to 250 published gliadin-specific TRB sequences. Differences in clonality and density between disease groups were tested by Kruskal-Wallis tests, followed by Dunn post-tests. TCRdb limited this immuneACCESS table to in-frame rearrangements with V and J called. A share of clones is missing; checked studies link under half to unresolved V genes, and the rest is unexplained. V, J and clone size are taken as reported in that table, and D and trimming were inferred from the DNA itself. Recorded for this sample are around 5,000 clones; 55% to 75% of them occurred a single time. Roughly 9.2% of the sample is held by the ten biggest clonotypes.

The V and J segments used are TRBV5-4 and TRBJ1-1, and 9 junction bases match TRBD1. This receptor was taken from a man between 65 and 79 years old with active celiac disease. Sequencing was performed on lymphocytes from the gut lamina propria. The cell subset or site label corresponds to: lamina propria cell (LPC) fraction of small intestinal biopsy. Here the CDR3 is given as CASSLQGANTEAFF. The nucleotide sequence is TGTGCCAGCAGCTTACAGGGGGCGAACACTGAAGCTTTCTTT.